This TCR beta chain was profiled in a study of CD8 T cells in ankylosing spondylitis. Points from the study as a whole: Blood of patients with ankylosing spondylitis appeared to be characterized by a TCR beta motif of several highly homologous variants. Clones that were linked to disease were CD8+ and were relatively rare in peripheral blood.

The ends were cut back, 0 bases at V and 6 bases at J, with 9 bases in the middle. The CDR3 runs to 14 residues. Germline CDR1 SGHAT, CDR2 FQNNGV. This clonotype has only one observation. Its specificity is unknown. Using its own MiXCR run on the 5' RACE reads, TCRdb lists one record per CDR3 protein. The repertoire holds just under 350,000 distinct CDR3 sequences, about 15% seen once, with 1.1% in the top ten. This sequence originates from a male donor with ankylosing spondylitis or in good health (not recorded which). The sequenced sample consisted of blood, either unsorted or a sorted T cell fraction (not recorded which). The J gene is TRBJ2-1, the V gene TRBV11-2, with a tentative D call TRBD1 (6 bases). CDR3 sequence (DNA): TGTGCCAGCAGCTTAGAGGACAGCCTCAATGAGCAGTTCTTC. Its translation is CASSLEDSLNEQFF.